What follows describes a single T cell receptor beta chain. Antigen specificity is unknown. CDR1 is SGHRS and CDR2 is YFSETQ in the germline V gene. This CDR3 comprises 12 residues. V dropped 6 bases and J dropped 5 bases, with 9 bases sitting between them. These data come from a study of cytomegalovirus exposure and HLA in healthy donors. On the study more broadly: Researchers found that roughly 81% of about 400 genotyped donors fell within the Caucasian-associated ancestry cluster.

The PCR ran on 60 Vbeta and 13 Jbeta primers. Profiled with immunoSEQ multiplex PCR; TCRdb holds only in-frame clones, not every one. Of about 160,000 clones in the sample, about four fifths were seen once. Whole-study results and caveats: A reported reduction in N-insertions relative to the roughly 700-donor mean was seen in an Asian-associated ancestry cluster in a later analysis. Upon later analysis, TCR association rates were observed to vary by HLA locus, being highest for DRB1 and lowest for HLA-C. Association with HLA alleles at 0.05 false discovery rate was found for 17,000 or so TCR beta sequences in a later analysis.

The chain couples TRBV5-1 to TRBJ2-1; D gene uncertain. The sequence was obtained from a young woman in good health and CMV-seronegative. Sequenced: PBMCs. The DNA of the CDR3 is TGCGCCAGCAATATTGCGGACAATGAGCAGTTCTTC. Amino acids: CASNIADNEQFF. The full variable domain, its missing parts supplied by reference TRBV5-1 and TRBJ2-1, is KAGVTQTPRYLIKTRGQQVTLSCSPISGHRSVSWYQQTPGQGLQFLFEYFSETQRNKGNFPGRFSGRQFSNSRSEMNVSTLELGDSALYLCASNIADNEQFFGPGTRLTVL.